The clone carrying this TCR beta chain was observed a handful of times. Its antigen is as yet unknown. The CDR3 consists of 15 residues. V was clipped by 8 bases and J by 5 bases; unmatched bases: 6. From germline, CDR1 is SNHLY and CDR2 FYNNEI. This sample stems from a study of blood T cells in healthy people across ages. General observations from the study: In older individuals, TCR beta diversity per million T cells was lower, falling roughly linearly with age.

Sample-barcoded 5' priming and a J-beta primer mix drove a second PCR of roughly 6 to 12 cycles. From the 5' RACE reads, TCRdb called clonotypes with MiXCR, one entry per CDR3 protein. The data show 550,000 to 750,000 distinct CDR3 sequences, more than 20% seen once. The chain links TRBV2 to TRBJ2-7; the match to TRBD2 covers 16 bases. The TCR comes from a man between 65 and 85 years old in good health. Sequences were obtained from blood. The CDR3 reads CASSGLAGGPNEQYF. CDR3 coding DNA: TGTGCCAGCTCGGGACTAGCGGGAGGGCCGAACGAGCAGTACTTC.